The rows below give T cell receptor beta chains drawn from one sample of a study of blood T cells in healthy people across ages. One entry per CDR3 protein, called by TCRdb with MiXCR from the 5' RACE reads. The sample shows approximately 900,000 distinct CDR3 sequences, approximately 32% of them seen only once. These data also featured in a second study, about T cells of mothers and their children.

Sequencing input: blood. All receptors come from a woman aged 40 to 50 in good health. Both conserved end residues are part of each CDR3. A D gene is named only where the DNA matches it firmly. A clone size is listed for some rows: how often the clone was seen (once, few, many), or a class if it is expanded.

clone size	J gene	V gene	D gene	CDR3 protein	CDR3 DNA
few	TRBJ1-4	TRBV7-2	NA	CASSSRLWGSEGKLFF	TGTGCCAGCAGCTCCCGTCTTTGGGGGTCAGAGGGAAAACTGTTTTTT
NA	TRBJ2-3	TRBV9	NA	CASSKFTGDTQYF	TGTGCCAGCAGCAAATTCACCGGTGATACGCAGTATTTT
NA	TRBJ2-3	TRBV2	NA	CASSVEGGDTQYF	TGTGCCAGCAGTGTTGAGGGTGGAGATACGCAGTATTTT
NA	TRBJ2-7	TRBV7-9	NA	CASSLWTERGQYF	TGTGCCAGCAGCCTCTGGACAGAGCGGGGGCAGTACTTC
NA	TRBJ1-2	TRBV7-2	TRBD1	CASSLGSGTGPANYGYTF	TGTGCCAGCAGCTTAGGGTCCGGGACAGGCCCAGCTAACTATGGCTACACCTTC
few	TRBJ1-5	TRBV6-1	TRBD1	CARKGQGYQPQHF	TGTGCCAGAAAAGGACAGGGATATCAGCCCCAGCATTTT
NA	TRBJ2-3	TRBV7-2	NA	CASSRDRRNTDTQYF	TGTGCCAGCAGCCGCGACAGGCGTAACACAGATACGCAGTATTTT
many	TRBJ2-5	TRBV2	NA	CASSLAASEETQYF	TGTGCCAGCAGTCTCGCAGCCTCGGAAGAGACCCAGTACTTC
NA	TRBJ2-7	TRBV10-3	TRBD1	CTTLGTGGYEQYF	TGTACCACGCTCGGGACAGGGGGCTACGAGCAGTACTTC
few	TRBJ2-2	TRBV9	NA	CASSVVSHSNTGERFF	TGTGCCAGCAGCGTAGTCAGTCACTCGAACACCGGGGAGCGGTTTTTT
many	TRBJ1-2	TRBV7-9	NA	CASSPETRYGYTF	TGTGCCAGCAGCCCAGAGACACGCTATGGCTACACCTTC
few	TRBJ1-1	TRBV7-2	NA	CASSLAGGRGITEAFF	TGTGCCAGCAGCTTAGCGGGGGGGCGAGGAATCACTGAAGCTTTCTTT
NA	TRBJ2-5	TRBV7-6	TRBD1	CAGIPRTGRRQGTQYF	TGTGCCGGCATCCCTCGGACAGGGAGAAGACAAGGGACCCAGTACTTC
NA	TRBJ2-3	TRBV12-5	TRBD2	CASGLSGSADTQYF	TGTGCTAGTGGACTTAGCGGGAGTGCAGATACGCAGTATTTT
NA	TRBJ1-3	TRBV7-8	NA	CASSPRGYSGNTIYF	TGTGCCAGCAGCCCCAGGGGCTACTCTGGAAACACCATATATTTT
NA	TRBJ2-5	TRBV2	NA	CASSDSLGHQETQYF	TGTGCCAGCTCGGACAGCCTCGGGCACCAAGAGACCCAGTACTTC
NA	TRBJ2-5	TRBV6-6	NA	CASSYQLAETQYF	TGTGCCAGCAGTTACCAGCTAGCGGAGACCCAGTACTTC
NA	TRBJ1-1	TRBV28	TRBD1	CASSPLDRANTEAFF	TGTGCCAGCAGCCCCTTAGACAGGGCGAACACTGAAGCTTTCTTT
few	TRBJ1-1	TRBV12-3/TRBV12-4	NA	CASSFSSEAFF	TGTGCCAGCAGTTTTTCAAGTGAAGCTTTCTTT
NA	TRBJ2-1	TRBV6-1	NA	CASSEEQVLPYNEQFF	TGTGCCAGCAGTGAAGAGCAGGTCCTACCCTACAATGAGCAGTTCTTC
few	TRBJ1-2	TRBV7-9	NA	CASSQQVPTDGYTF	TGTGCCAGCAGCCAACAGGTTCCTACTGATGGCTACACCTTC
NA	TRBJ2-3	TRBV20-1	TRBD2	CSARLRGGTDTQYF	TGCAGTGCTAGACTGCGGGGGGGCACAGATACGCAGTATTTT
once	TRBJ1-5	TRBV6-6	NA	CASSYYQSNQPQHF	TGTGCCAGCAGTTATTATCAGAGCAATCAGCCCCAGCATTTT
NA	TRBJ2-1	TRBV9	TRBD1	CASSTPQGADNEQVF	TGTGCCAGCAGCACCCCTCAGGGGGCTGACAATGAGCAGGTCTTC
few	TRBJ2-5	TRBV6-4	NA	CASSDSINAPRGQETQYF	TGTGCCAGCAGTGACTCGATTAACGCCCCCAGGGGCCAAGAGACCCAGTACTTC
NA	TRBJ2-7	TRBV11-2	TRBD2	CASSARGTRGEQYF	TGTGCCAGCAGCGCCCGGGGGACTAGGGGCGAGCAGTACTTC
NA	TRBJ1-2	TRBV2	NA	CASSEARGSSGYTF	TGTGCCAGCAGTGAAGCACGGGGCTCTAGTGGCTACACCTTC
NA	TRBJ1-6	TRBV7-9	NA	CASSRGYNSPLHF	TGTGCCAGCTCCAGGGGTTATAATTCACCCCTCCACTTT
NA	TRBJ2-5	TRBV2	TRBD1	CASSTGTGGWEETQYF	TGTGCCAGCTCGACCGGGACAGGGGGCTGGGAGGAGACCCAGTACTTC
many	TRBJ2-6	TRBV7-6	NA	CASSPTEGNVLTF	TGTGCCAGCAGCCCCACAGAGGGTAACGTCCTGACTTTC
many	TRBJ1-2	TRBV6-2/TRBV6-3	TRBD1	CASSAGTGGHYGYTF	TGTGCCAGCAGTGCCGGGACAGGGGGCCACTATGGCTACACCTTC